This entry describes one T cell receptor beta chain. The data were taken from a study of T-cell memory formation after mild COVID-19. The CDR3 is 14 amino acids. Trimming removed 4 bases from V and 4 bases from J; junction bases left unmatched: 4. Germline V CDR1 and CDR2: LGHDT, YNNKEL (reference sequence). 5'RACE, which relied on constant-segment primers, yielded TCR alpha and TCR beta cDNA libraries carrying sample barcodes and UMIs. TCRdb independently ran MiXCR on the 5' RACE reads; one entry per CDR3 protein. The table shows about 610,000 distinct CDR3 sequences, with around 15% occurring only once.

The J gene is TRBJ1-2, the V gene TRBV3-1; TRBD1 agrees at 9 bases. This receptor was taken from an adult woman who had mild COVID-19 (a few samples of this study predate the infection). Cell type and time point are not known. The sample was PBMCs or a T cell subset sorted from them (not recorded which). The CDR3 region has the DNA TGTGCCAGCAGCCCCACAGGGGGCGGCTATGGCTACACCTTC. Translation: CASSPTGGGYGYTF.